This TCR beta chain is from a study of blood T cells in healthy people across ages. The germline V and J ends were trimmed by 10 bases and 0 bases, with 16 bases remaining between them. The CDR3 covers 16 residues. Germline-derived CDR1 and CDR2 are MDHEN and SYDVKM. The second PCR ran roughly 7 to 11 cycles with a sample-barcoded 5' primer and J-beta primers. TCRdb redid the calling of the 5' RACE reads with MiXCR, one entry per CDR3 protein. The sample has 1.5 million to 2 million distinct CDR3 sequences; 28% are singletons. The V gene is TRBV28, the J gene TRBJ2-6, with D possibly being TRBD2 (6 bases). Sequencing was done on a sample of blood. This receptor was obtained from a woman in her twenties or thirties in good health. The CDR3 region is CAITREKSSGANVLTF. Here the CDR3 DNA reads TGTGCCATCACCCGGGAGAAATCCTCTGGGGCCAACGTCCTGACTTTC.